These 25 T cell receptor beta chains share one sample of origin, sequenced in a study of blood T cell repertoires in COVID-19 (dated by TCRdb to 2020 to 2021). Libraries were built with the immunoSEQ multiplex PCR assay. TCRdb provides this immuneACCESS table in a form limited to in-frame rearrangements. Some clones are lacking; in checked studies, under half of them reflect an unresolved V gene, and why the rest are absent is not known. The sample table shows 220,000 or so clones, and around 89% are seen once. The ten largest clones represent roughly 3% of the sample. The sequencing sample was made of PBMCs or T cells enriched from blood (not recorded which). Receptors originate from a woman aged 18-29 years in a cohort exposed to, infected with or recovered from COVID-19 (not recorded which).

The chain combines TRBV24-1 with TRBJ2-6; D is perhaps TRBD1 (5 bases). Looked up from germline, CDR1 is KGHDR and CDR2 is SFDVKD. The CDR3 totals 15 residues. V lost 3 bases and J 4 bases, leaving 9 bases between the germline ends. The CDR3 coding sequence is TGTGCCACCAGTGATAGGGGCGCCGGGGCCAACGTCCTGACTTTC. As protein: CATSDRGAGANVLTF.

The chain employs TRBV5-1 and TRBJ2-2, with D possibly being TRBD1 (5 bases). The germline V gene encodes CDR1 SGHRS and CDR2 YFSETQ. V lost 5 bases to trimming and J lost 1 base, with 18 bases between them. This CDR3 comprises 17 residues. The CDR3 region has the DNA TGCGCCAGCAGACCCCCTCTAGGGGCGCTGAACACCGGGGAGCTGTTTTTT. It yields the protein CASRPPLGALNTGELFF.

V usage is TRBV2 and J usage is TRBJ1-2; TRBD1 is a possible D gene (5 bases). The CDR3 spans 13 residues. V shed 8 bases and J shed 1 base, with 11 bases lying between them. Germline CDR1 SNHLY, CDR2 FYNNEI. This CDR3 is CASSGGNNYGYTF. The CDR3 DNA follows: TGTGCCAGCTCTGGGGGGAATAACTATGGCTACACCTTC.

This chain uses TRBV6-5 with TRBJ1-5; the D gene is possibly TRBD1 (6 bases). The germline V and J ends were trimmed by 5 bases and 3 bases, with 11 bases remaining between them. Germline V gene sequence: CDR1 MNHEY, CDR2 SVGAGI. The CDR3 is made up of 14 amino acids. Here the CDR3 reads CASSTGTYNQPQHF. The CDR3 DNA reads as TGTGCCAGCAGTACAGGGACATACAATCAGCCCCAGCATTTT.

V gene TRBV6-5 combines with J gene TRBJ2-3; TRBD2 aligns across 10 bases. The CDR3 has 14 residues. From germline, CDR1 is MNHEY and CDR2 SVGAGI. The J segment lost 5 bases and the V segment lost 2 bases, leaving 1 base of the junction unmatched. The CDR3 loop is CASSYASGRDTQYF. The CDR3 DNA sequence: TGTGCCAGCAGTTACGCTAGCGGGAGAGATACGCAGTATTTT.

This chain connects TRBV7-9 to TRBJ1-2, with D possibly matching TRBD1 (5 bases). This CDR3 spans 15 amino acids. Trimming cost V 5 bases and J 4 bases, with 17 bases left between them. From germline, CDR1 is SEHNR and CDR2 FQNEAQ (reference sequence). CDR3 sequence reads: CASSLQVSTFYGYTF. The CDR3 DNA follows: TGTGCCAGCAGCCTACAGGTCTCCACCTTCTATGGCTACACCTTC.

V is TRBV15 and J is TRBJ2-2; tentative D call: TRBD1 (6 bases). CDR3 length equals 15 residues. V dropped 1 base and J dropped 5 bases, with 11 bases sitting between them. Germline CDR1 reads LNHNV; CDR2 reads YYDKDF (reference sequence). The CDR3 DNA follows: TGTGCCACCAGCAGAGGGGGGCGCCGGACCGGGGAGCTGTTTTTT. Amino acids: CATSRGGRRTGELFF.

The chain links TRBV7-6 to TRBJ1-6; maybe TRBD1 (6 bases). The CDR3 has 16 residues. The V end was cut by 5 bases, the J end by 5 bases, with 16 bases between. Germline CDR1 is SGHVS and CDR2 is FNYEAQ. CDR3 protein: CASSLATGLNNSPLHF. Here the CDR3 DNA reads TGTGCCAGCAGCCTTGCGACAGGCTTGAATAATTCACCCCTCCACTTT.

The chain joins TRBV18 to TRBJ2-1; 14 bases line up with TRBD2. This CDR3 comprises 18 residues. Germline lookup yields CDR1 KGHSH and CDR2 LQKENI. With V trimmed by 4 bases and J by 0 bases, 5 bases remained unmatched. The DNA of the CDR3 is TGTGCCAGCTCACTGGGACTAGCGGGAGAAGCCTCCTACAATGAGCAGTTCTTC. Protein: CASSLGLAGEASYNEQFF.

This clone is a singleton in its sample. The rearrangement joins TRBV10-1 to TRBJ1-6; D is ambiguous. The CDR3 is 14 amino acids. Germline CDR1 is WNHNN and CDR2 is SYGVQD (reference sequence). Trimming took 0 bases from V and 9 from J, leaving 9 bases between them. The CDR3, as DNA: TGCGCCAGCAGTGAGTCGTCGGAGCCTTCACCCCTCCACTTT. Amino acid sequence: CASSESSEPSPLHF.

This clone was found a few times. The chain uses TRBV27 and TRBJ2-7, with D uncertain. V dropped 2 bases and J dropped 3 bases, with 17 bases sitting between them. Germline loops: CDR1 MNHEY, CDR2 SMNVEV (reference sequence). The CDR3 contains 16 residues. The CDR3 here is CASSLKAQRAYYEQYF. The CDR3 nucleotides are TGTGCCAGCAGTTTAAAGGCTCAGCGAGCGTACTACGAGCAGTACTTC.

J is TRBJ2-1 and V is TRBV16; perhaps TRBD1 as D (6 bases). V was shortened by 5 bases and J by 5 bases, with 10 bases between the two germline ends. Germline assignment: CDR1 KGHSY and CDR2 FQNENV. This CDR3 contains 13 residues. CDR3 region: CASSVGTNNEQFF. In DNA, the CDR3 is TGTGCCAGCAGCGTCGGGACAAACAATGAGCAGTTCTTC.

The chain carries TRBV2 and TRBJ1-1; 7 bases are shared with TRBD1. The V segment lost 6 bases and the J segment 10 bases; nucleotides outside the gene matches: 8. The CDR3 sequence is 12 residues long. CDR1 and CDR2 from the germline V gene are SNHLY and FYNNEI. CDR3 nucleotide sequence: TGTGCCAGCAGGAGAGAGGGGGCGGGAGCTTTCTTT. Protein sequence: CASRREGAGAFF.

The CDR3 region is CASSPMTENEQFF. CDR3 in DNA: TGTGCCAGCAGCCCGATGACAGAGAATGAGCAGTTCTTC. The rearrangement uses TRBV11-3 and TRBJ2-1, with D perhaps TRBD1 (5 bases). V was trimmed by 5 bases and J by 7 bases, leaving 12 bases between them. This CDR3 region has 13 residues. Germline lookup yields CDR1 SGHNT and CDR2 YENEEA.

The CDR3 loop is CASSSTGKETEAFF. For the CDR3, the DNA is TGTGCCAGCAGTTCCACAGGGAAGGAGACTGAAGCTTTCTTT. J is TRBJ1-1 and V is TRBV25-1; D might be TRBD1 (6 bases). V was trimmed by 5 bases and J by 5 bases, leaving 15 bases between them. This CDR3 has 14 residues. Germline V gives CDR1 MGHDK, CDR2 SYGVNS. The full variable domain, with the rest looked up from reference TRBV25-1 and TRBJ1-1, is EADIYQTPRYLVIGTGKKITLECSQTMGHDKMYWYQQDPGMELHLIHYSYGVNSTEKGDLSSESTVSRIRTEHFPLTLESARPSHTSQYLCASSSTGKETEAFFGQGTRLTVV.

The CDR3 bases are TGTGCCAGCAGCTCGCTGGACAGGGGATTCCAGCCCCAGCATTTT. It encodes CASSSLDRGFQPQHF. The gene calls are TRBV5-6 and TRBJ1-5; 9 bases map to TRBD1. After removal of 3 bases from V and 7 bases from J, the junction contained 8 bases not matched to a gene. The CDR3 has 15 amino acids. The V gene's germline CDR1 is SGHDT and CDR2 YYEEEE.

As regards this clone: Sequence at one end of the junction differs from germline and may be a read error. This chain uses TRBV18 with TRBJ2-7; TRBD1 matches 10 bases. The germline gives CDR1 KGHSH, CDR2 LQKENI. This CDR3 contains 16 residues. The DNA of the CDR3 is TGTGCCAGCTCACCTATGGGAAGGGGGACAGGGGAGAGTCTGGACTTC. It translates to CASSPMGRGTGESLDF.

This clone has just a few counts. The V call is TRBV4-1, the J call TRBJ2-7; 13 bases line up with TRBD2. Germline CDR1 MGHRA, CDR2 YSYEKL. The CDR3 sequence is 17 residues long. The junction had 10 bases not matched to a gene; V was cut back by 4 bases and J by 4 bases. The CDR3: CASSRLAGGSSLYEQYF. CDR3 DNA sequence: TGCGCCAGCAGCCGACTAGCGGGAGGAAGCTCCCTTTACGAGCAGTACTTC.

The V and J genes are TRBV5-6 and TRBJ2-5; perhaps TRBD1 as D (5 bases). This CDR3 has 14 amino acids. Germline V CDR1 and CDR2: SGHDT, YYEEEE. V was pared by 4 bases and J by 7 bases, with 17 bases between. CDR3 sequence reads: CASSPRGYTGTQYF. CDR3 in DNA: TGTGCCAGCAGCCCCCGCGGTTATACAGGGACCCAGTACTTC.

The CDR3 sequence: CASNQPGVDTEAFF. The CDR3 coding sequence is TGTGCCAGCAACCAACCAGGGGTCGACACTGAAGCTTTCTTT. This rearrangement joins TRBV28 to TRBJ1-1; possibly TRBD1 for D (6 bases). The CDR3 contains 14 residues. In germline, CDR1 is MDHEN, CDR2 SYDVKM. Trimming took off 7 bases at V and 3 bases at J, with 15 bases between the two ends.

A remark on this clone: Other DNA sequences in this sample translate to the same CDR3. The CDR3 DNA is TGCGCCAGCAGCTCACCGGGACATAACTATGGCTACACCTTC. Its protein product is CASSSPGHNYGYTF. The J gene is TRBJ1-2, the V gene TRBV5-1, with D tentatively TRBD1 (6 bases). The germline gives CDR1 SGHRS, CDR2 YFSETQ. The CDR3 has 14 amino acids. V was pared by 3 bases and J by 1 base, with 10 bases between.

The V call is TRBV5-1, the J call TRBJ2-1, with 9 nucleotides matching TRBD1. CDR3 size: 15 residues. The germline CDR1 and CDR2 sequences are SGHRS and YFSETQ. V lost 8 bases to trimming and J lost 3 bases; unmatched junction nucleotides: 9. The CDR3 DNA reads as TGCGCCAGTTGCGTCTCGGGACAGGGCTACAATGAGCAGTTCTTC. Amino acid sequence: CASCVSGQGYNEQFF.

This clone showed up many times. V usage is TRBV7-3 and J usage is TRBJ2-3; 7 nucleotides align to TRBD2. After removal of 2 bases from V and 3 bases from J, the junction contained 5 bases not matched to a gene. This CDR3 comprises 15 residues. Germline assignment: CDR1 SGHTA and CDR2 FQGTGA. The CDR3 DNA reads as TGTGCCAGCAGCTTAGAGCTCGGGGGGACAGATACGCAGTATTTT. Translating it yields CASSLELGGTDTQYF.

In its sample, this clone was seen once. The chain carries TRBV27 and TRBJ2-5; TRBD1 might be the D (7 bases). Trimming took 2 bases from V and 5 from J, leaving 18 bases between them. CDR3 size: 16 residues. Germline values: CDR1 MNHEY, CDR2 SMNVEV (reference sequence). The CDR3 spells CASSLRRAGGRETQYF. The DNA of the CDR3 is TGTGCCAGCAGTTTAAGGCGGGCAGGGGGGCGGGAGACCCAGTACTTC.

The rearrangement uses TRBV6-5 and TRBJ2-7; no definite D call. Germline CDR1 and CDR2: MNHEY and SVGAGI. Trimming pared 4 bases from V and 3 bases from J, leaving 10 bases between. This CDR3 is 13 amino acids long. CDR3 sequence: CASSFTKSYEQYF. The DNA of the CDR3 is TGTGCCAGCAGTTTTACTAAAAGCTACGAGCAGTACTTC.